The clone carrying this T cell receptor (beta chain) has only one observation. Seattle patients were enrolled during active infection and followed longitudinally. Repertoires were generated with immunoSEQ multiplex PCR, while TCRdb's copy carries only in-frame clones and drops some. The data contain hundreds of thousands of clones, roughly 90% of them seen just once; the ten biggest clones take up roughly 6.6%. The data stem from a study of blood T cell repertoires in COVID-19. There are 14 residues in the CDR3. V shed 4 bases and J 2 bases; nucleotides not matched to a gene: 5. The germline CDR1 and CDR2 sequences are SGHRS and YFSETQ.

The receptor comes from a woman aged 70 to 79 with COVID-19, enrolled during active disease. This sequence joins TRBV5-1 and TRBJ1-2; TRBD1 matches 7 bases. The sample consisted of peripheral blood. Written as DNA, the CDR3 is TGCGCCAGCAGCCGGGGACAGTTAAACTATGGCTACACCTTC. Residues: CASSRGQLNYGYTF.